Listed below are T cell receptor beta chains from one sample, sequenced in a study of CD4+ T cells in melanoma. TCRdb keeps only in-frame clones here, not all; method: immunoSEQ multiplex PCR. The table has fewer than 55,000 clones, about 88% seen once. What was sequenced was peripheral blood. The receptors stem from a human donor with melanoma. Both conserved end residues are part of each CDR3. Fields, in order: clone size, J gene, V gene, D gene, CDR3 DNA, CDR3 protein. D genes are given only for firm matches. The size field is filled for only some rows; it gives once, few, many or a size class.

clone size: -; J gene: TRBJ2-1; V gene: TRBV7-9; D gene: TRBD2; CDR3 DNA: TGTGCCAGCAGCTTAGGTAGCGGGGGGGCGATCAATGAGCAGTTCTTC; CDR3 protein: CASSLGSGGAINEQFF
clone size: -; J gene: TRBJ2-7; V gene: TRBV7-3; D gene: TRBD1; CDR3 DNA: TGTGCCAGCAGCTTAATGGGACAGGACGAGCAGTACTTC; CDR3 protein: CASSLMGQDEQYF
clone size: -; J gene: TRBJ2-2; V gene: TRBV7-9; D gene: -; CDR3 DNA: TGTGCCAGCAGCTTAGTGTCGTCCGTGGGCAGTAACACCGGGGAGCTGTTTTTT; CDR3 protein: CASSLVSSVGSNTGELFF
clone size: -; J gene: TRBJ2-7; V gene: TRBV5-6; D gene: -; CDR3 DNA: TGTGCCAGCAGCTTGTTTAGGAGGAGCTCCTACGAGCAGTACTTC; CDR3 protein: CASSLFRRSSYEQYF
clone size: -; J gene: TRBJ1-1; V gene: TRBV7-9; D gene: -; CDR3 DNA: TGTGCCAGCAGCTTAGTGGCGGGCCGGACCCACGCTTTCTTT; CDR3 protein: CASSLVAGRTHAFF
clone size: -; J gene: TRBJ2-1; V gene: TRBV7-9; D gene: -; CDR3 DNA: TGTGCCAGCAGCTTAACGGGGGCCCCTAGGAATGAGCAGTTCTTC; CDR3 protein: CASSLTGAPRNEQFF
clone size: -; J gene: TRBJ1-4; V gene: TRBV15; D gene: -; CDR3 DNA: TGTGCCACCAGTCTATCGGGAGGGGAAAAACTGTTTTTT; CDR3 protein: CATSLSGGEKLFF
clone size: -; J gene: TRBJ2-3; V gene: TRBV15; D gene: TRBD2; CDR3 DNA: TGTGCCACCAGCAGAGCGGGAGGGACCAACACAGATACGCAGTATTTT; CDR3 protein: CATSRAGGTNTDTQYF
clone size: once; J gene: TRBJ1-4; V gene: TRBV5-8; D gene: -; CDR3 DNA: TGTGCCAGCAGCTTTGCGCCCGATGAAAAACTGTTTTTT; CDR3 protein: CASSFAPDEKLFF
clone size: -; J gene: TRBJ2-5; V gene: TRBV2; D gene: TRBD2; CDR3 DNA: TGTGCCAGCAGTGAGATCCTAGCGGGGGGCCAAGAGACCCAGTACTTC; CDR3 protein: CASSEILAGGQETQYF
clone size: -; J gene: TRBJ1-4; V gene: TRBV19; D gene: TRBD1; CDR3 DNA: TGTGCCAGTAGTATCCGGGACAGAAGGGAAGAAAAACTGTTTTTT; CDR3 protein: CASSIRDRREEKLFF
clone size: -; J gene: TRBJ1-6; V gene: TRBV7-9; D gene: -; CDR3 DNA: TGTGCCAGCAGCTTCAGTACAGGGCCAATCCTCATCCACTTT; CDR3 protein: CASSFSTGPILIHF
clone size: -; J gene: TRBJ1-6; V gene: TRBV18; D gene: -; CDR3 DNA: TGTGCCAGCTCGTCCCCGGGACACCAAAATTCACCCCTCCACTTT; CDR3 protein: CASSSPGHQNSPLHF
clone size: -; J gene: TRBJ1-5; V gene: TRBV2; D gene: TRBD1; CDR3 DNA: TGTGCCAGCAGTGAAGGGGACAGGTTAAAACAGCCCCAGCATTTT; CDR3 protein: CASSEGDRLKQPQHF
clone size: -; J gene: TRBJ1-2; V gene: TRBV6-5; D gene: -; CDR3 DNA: TGTGCCAGCAGTTACACAAGGACACAGGGAGTTAGTGGCTACACCTTC; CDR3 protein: CASSYTRTQGVSGYTF
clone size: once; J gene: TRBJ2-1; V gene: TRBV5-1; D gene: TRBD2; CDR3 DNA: TGCGCCAGCAGCTTAGCATTAGAGTTAGCGGGGGGAACATCCTACAATGAGCAGTTCTTC; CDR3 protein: CASSLALELAGGTSYNEQFF
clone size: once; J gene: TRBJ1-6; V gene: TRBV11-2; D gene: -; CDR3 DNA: TGTGCCAGCAGCGTACAGGGAAGCTATAATTCACCCCTCCACTTT; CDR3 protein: CASSVQGSYNSPLHF
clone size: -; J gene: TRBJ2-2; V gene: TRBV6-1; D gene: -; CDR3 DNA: TGTGCCAGCAGTGAATCTGAGGGACTCACCGGGGAGCTGTTTTTT; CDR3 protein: CASSESEGLTGELFF
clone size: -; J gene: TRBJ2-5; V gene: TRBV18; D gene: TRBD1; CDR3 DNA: TGTGCCAGCTCATCACAGGGGGAGACCCAGTACTTC; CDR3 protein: CASSSQGETQYF
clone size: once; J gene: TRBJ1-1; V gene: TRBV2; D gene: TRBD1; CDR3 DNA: TGTGCCAGCAACGGACAGGGCGTCGATGAAGCTTTCTTT; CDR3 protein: CASNGQGVDEAFF
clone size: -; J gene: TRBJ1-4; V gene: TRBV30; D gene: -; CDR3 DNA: TGTGCCTGGTCAAAGGACAGCGAAAAACTGTTTTTT; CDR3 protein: CAWSKDSEKLFF
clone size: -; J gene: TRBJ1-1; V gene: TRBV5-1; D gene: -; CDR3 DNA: TGCGCCAGCAGTAGGGACCCGAACACTGAAGCTTTCTTT; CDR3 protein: CASSRDPNTEAFF
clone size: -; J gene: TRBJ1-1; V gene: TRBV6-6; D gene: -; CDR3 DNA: TGTGCCAGCAATCCCCCCAGGGGAAGCACTGAAGCTTTCTTT; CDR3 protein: CASNPPRGSTEAFF
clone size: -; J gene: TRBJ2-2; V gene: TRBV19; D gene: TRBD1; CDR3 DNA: TGTGCCAGTAGTTTCGGACAGGGGTGGACCGGGGAGCTGTTTTTT; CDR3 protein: CASSFGQGWTGELFF
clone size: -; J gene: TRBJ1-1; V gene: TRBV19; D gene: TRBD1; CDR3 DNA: TGTGCCAGTAGTATTTGGGACAGGGAGGAGAGTGGAGCTTTCTTT; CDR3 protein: CASSIWDREESGAFF
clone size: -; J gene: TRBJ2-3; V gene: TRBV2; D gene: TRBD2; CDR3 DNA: TGTGCCAGCAGTTCACTAGCGGGGGGTGGGGCAGATACGCAGTATTTT; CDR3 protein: CASSSLAGGGADTQYF
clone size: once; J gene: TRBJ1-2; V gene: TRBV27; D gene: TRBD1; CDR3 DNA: TGTGCCATCCGGGACAGGGCCACAGGCGGCTACACCTTC; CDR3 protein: CAIRDRATGGYTF
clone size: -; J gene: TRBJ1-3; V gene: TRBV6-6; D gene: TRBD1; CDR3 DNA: TGTGCCAGCAGTCAGAAGGGACAGGGGGCCAAAGACACCATATATTTT; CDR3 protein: CASSQKGQGAKDTIYF
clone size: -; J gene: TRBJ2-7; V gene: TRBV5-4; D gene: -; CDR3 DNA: TGTGCCAGCAGCCCTTCCGGACCGCGAAGCTCCTACGAGCAGTACTTC; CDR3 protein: CASSPSGPRSSYEQYF
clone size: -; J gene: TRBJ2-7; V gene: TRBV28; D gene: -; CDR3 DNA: TGTGCCAGCAAACAGGGCGAGCAGTACTTC; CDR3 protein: CASKQGEQYF
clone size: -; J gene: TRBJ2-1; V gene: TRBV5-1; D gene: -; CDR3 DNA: TGCGCCAGCAGCTTGACGGGGGCGGGTCCGGTCAACAATGAGCAGTTCTTC; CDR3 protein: CASSLTGAGPVNNEQFF
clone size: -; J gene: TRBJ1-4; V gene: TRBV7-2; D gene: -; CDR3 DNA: TGTGCCAGCAGCCTCAGGGCACCTAATGAAAAACTGTTTTTT; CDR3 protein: CASSLRAPNEKLFF
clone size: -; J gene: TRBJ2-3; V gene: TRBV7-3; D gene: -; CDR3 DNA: TGTGCCAGCAGCTCCCCGGCGGAAGGCGCAGATACGCAGTATTTT; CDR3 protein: CASSSPAEGADTQYF
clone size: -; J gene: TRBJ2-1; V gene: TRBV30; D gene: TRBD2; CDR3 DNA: TGTGCCTGGAATGGGCGGGGGGGCTACAATGAGCAGTTCTTC; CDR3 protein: CAWNGRGGYNEQFF
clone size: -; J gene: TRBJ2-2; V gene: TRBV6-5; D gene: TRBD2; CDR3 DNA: TGTGCCAGCAAGAAGCGGGGGAACACCGGGGAGCTGTTTTTT; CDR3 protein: CASKKRGNTGELFF
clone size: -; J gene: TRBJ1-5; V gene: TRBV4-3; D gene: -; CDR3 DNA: TGCGCCAGCAGCCAAGAGGGCCTAAAGAATCAGCCCCAGCATTTT; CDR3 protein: CASSQEGLKNQPQHF
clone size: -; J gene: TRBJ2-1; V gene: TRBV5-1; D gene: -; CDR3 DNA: TGCGCCAGCGACTGGGGCGGTTCCTCCTACAATGAGCAGTTCTTC; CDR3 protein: CASDWGGSSYNEQFF
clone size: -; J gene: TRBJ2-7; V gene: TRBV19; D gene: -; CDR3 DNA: TGTGCCAGTAGCACCGCCTATCGGCCGAACTACGAGCAGTACTTC; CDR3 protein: CASSTAYRPNYEQYF
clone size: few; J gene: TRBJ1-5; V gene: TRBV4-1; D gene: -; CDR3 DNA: TGCGCCAGCAGCCAAGATCCCCAACAGCCCCAGCATTTT; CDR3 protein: CASSQDPQQPQHF
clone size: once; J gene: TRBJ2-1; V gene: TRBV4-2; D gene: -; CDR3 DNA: TGTGCCAGCAGCCAAGAAATGGGCTCCAGCTCCTACAATGAGCAGTTCTTC; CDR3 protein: CASSQEMGSSSYNEQFF
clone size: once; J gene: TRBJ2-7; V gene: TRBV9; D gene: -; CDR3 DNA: TGTGCCAGCAGTATAGGGGTGGACTACGAGCAGTACTTC; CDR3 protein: CASSIGVDYEQYF